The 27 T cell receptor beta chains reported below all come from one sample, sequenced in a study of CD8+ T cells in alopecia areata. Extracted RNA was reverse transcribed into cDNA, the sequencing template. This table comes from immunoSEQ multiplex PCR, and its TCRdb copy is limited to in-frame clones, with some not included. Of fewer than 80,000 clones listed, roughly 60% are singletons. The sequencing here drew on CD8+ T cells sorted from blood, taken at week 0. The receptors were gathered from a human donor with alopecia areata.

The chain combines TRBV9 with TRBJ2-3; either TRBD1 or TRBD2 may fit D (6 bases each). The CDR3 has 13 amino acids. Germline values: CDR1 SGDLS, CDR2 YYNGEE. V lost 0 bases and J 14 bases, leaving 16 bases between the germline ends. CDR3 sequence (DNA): TGTGCCAGCAGCGTAGACGGAGGGGGGCTTGGGTATTTT. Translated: CASSVDGGGLGYF.

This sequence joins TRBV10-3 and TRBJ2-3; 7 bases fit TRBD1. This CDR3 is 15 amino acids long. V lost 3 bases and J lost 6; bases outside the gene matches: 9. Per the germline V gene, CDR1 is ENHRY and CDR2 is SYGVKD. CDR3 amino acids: CAISEDDRVSDTQYF. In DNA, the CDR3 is TGTGCCATCAGTGAAGATGACAGGGTGAGCGATACGCAGTATTTT.

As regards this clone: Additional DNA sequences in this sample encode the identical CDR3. CDR3 nucleotides: TGTGCCAGCAGCTCACGGACTAGCGGACTCTACGAGCAGTACTTC. This gives the protein CASSSRTSGLYEQYF. V usage is TRBV7-2 and J usage is TRBJ2-7, with 10 bases lining up with TRBD2. The CDR3 length is 15 residues. From germline, CDR1 is SGHTA and CDR2 FQGNSA. The V and J ends lost 4 bases and 3 bases, in that order; junction bases with no gene match: 6.

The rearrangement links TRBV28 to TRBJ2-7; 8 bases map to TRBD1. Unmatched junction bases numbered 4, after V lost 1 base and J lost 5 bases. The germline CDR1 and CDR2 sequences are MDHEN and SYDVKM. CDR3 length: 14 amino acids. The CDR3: CASSLSGQGNEQYF. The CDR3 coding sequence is TGTGCCAGCAGTTTATCCGGACAGGGTAACGAGCAGTACTTC.

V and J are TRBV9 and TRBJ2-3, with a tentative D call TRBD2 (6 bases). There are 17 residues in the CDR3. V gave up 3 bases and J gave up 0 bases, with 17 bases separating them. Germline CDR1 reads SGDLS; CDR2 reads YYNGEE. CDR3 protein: CASSGRTAGSSTDTQYF. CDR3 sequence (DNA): TGTGCCAGCAGCGGACGAACGGCGGGGTCTAGCACAGATACGCAGTATTTT.

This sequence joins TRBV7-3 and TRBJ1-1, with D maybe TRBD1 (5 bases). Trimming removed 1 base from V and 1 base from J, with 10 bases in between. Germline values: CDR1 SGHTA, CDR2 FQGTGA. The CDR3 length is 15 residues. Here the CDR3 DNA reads TGTGCCAGCAGCTTAAGTGGGACGTCGAACACTGAAGCTTTCTTT. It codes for CASSLSGTSNTEAFF.

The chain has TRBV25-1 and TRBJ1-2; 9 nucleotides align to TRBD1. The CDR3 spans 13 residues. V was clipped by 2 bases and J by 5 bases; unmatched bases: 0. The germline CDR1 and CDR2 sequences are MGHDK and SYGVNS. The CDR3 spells CASSEGTGYGYTF. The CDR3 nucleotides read TGTGCCAGCAGTGAAGGGACAGGGTATGGCTACACCTTC.

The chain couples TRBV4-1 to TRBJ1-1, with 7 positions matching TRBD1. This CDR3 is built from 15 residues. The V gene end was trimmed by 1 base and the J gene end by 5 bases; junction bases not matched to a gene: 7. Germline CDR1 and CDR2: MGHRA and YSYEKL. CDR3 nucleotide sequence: TGCGCCAGCAGCCAAGTACCGGGGACAGCGACTGAAGCTTTCTTT. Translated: CASSQVPGTATEAFF.

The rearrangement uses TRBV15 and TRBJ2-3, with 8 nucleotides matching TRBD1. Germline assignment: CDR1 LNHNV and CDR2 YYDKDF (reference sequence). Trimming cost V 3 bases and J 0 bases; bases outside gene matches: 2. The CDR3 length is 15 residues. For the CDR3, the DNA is TGTGCCACCAGCAGCTGGGACAGGAGCACAGATACGCAGTATTTT. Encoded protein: CATSSWDRSTDTQYF.

CDR3 sequence reads: CASTAGAGTDTQYF. CDR3 sequence (DNA): TGTGCCAGCACCGCCGGGGCGGGCACAGATACGCAGTATTTT. The genes are TRBV6-5 and TRBJ2-3; TRBD1 or TRBD2 may be the D gene (5 bases each). Germline-derived CDR1 and CDR2 are MNHEY and SVGAGI. V dropped 7 bases and J dropped 1 base, with 12 bases sitting between them. The CDR3 consists of 14 residues.

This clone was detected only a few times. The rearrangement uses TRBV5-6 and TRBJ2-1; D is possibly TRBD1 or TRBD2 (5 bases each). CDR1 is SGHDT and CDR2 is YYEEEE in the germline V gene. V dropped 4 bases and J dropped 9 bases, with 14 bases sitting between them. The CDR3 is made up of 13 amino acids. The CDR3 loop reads CASSMGTTGEQFF. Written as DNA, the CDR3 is TGTGCCAGCAGCATGGGGACCACCGGTGAGCAGTTCTTC.

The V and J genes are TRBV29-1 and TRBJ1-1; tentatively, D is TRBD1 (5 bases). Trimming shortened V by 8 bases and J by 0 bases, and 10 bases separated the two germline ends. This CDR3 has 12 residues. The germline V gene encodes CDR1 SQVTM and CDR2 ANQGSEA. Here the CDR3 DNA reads TGCAGCAGCAGGGAGATGAACACTGAAGCTTTCTTT. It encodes CSSREMNTEAFF.

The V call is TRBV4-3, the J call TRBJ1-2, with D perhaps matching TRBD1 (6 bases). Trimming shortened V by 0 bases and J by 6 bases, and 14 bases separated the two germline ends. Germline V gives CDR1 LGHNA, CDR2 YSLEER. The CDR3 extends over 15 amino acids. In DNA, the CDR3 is TGCGCCAGCAGCCAAGATGCATGGGGGCGGGATGGCTACACCTTC. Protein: CASSQDAWGRDGYTF.

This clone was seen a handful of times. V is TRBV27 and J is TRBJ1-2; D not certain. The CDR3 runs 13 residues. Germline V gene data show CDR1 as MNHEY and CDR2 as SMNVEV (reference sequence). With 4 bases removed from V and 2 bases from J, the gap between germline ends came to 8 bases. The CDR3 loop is CASSWEPNYGYTF. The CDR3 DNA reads TGTGCCAGCAGTTGGGAACCGAACTATGGCTACACCTTC.

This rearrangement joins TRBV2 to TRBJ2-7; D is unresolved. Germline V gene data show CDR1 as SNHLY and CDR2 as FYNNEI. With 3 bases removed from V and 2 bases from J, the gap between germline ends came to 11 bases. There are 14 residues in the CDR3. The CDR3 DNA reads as TGTGCCAGCAGTGAGTATGGTGGAACCTACGAGCAGTACTTC. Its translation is CASSEYGGTYEQYF.

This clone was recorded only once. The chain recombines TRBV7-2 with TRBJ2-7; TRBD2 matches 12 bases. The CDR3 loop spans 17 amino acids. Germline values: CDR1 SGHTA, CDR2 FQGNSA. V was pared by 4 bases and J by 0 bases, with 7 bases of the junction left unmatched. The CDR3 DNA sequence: TGTGCCAGCAGCTCCTTCGGACTAGCGGGGAGCTCCTACGAGCAGTACTTC. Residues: CASSSFGLAGSSYEQYF. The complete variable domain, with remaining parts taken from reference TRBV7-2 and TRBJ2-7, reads GAGVSQSPSNKVTEKGKDVELRCDPISGHTALYWYRQSLGQGLEFLIYFQGNSAPDKSGLPSDRFSAERTGGSVSTLTIQRTQQEDSAVYLCASSSFGLAGSSYEQYFGPGTRLTVT.

The CDR3 nucleotides are TGTGCCAGCAGTTTGGCCGCTAATGAAAAACTGTTTTTT. Encoded protein: CASSLAANEKLFF. This rearrangement joins TRBV27 to TRBJ1-4; no clear D gene. The length of the CDR3 is 13 residues. CDR1 is MNHEY, CDR2 SMNVEV, per germline (reference sequence). V lost 3 bases and J 3 bases, leaving 5 bases between the germline ends.

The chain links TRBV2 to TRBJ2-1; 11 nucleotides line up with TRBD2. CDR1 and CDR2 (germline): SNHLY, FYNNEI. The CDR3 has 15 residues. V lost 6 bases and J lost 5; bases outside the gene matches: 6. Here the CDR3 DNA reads TGTGCCAGCAGGGTACTAGCGGGAGCCGACAATGAGCAGTTCTTC. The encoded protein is CASRVLAGADNEQFF.

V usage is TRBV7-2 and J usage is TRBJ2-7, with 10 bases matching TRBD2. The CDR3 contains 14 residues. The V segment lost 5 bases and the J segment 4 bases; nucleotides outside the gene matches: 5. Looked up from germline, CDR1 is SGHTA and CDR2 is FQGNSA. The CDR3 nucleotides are TGTGCCAGCAGCCCCAGCGGGGGGGCGTACGAGCAGTACTTC. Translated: CASSPSGGAYEQYF.

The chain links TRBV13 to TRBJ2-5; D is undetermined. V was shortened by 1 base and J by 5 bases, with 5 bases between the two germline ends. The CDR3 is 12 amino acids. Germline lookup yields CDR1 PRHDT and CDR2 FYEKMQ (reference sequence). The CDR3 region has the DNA TGTGCCAGCAGCTTAGCATTCGAGACCCAGTACTTC. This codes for CASSLAFETQYF.

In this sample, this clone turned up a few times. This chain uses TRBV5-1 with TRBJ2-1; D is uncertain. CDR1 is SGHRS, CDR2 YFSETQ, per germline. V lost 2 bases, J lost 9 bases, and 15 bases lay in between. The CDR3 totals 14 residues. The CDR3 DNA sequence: TGCGCCAGCAGCTTAACCGTTGGGTCGGGTGAGCAGTTCTTC. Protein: CASSLTVGSGEQFF.

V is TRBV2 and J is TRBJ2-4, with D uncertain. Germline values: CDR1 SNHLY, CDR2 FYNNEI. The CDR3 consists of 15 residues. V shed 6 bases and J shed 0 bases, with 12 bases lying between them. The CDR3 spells CASRALTLAKNIQYF. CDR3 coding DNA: TGTGCCAGCAGGGCGCTGACCCTAGCCAAAAACATTCAGTACTTC.

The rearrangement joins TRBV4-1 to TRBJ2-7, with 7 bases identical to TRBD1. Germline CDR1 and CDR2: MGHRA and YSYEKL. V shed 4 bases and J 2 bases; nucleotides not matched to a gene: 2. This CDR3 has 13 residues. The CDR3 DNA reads TGCGCCAGCAGCCTGGACAGGACCTACGAGCAGTACTTC. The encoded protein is CASSLDRTYEQYF.

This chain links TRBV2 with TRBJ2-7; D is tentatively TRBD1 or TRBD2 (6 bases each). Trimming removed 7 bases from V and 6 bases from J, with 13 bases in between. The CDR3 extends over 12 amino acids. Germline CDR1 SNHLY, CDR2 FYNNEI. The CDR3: CASTYGGGEQYF. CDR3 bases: TGTGCCAGCACTTACGGGGGCGGCGAGCAGTACTTC. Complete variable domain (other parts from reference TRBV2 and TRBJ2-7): EPEVTQTPSHQVTQMGQEVILRCVPISNHLYFYWYRQILGQKVEFLVSFYNNEISEKSEIFDDQFSVERPDGSNFTLKIRSTKLEDSAMYFCASTYGGGEQYFGPGTRLTVT.

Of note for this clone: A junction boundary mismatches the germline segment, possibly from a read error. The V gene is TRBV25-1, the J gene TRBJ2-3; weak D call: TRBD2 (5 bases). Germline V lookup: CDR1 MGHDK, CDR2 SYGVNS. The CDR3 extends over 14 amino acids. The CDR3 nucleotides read TGTGCCAGCAGTGAATATAGTTATTCCGGCCCCGGGGATTTT. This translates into CASSEYSYSGPGDF.

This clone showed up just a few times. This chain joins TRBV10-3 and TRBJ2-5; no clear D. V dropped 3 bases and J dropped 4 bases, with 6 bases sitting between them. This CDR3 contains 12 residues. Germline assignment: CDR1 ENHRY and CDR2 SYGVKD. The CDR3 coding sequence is TGTGCCATCAGTGATCCACGAGAGACCCAGTACTTC. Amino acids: CAISDPRETQYF.

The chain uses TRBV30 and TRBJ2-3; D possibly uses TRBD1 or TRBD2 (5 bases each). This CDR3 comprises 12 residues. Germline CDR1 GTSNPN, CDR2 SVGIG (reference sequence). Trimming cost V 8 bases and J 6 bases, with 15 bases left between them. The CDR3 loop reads CAGDQNGDTQYF. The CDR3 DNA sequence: TGTGCCGGGGACCAGAATGGGGATACGCAGTATTTT. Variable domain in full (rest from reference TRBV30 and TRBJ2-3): SQTIHQWPATLVQPVGSPLSLECTVEGTSNPNLYWYRQAAGRGLQLLFYSVGIGQISSEVPQNLSASRPQDRQFILSSKKLLLSDSGFYLCAGDQNGDTQYFGPGTRLTVL.